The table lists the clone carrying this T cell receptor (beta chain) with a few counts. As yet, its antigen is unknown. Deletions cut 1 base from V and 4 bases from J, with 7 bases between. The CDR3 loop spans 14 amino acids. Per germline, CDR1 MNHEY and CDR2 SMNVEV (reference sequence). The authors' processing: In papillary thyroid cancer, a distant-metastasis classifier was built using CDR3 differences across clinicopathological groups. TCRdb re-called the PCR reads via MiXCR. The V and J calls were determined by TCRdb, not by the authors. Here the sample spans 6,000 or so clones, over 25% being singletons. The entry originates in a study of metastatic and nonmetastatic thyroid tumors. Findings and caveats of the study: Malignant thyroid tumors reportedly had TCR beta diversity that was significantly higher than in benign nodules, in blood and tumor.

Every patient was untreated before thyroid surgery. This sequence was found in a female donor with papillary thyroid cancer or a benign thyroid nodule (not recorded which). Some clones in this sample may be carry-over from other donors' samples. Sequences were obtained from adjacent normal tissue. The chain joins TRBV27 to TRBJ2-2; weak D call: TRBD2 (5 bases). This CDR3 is CASSLLGSTGELFF. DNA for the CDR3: TGTGCCAGCAGTTTATTAGGGAGCACCGGGGAGCTGTTTTTT.